The subject of this entry is one T cell receptor beta chain. Using immunoSEQ multiplex PCR, the repertoire was profiled, and TCRdb retains in-frame clones only, with some absent. Altogether 130,000 or so clones are present, 88% being singletons, with the ten largest covering more than 2%. The data belong to a study of blood T cell repertoires in COVID-19. The germline V gene has CDR1 MGHDK and CDR2 SYGVNS. The CDR3 is 15 amino acids. Losses at the gene ends were 1 base for V and 3 bases for J; bases not matched to a gene: 3. This TCR was recovered from a man between 65 and 85 years old with active COVID-19. The V and J genes are TRBV25-1 and TRBJ2-3; 8 bases match TRBD1. The sequencing sample was made of peripheral blood. This chain's CDR3 is CASSESGGWTDTQYF. CDR3 in DNA: TGTGCCAGCAGTGAATCAGGGGGCTGGACAGATACGCAGTATTTT.